This TCR beta chain was captured in a study of CD8+ T cells in alopecia areata. Study information: Treatment comprised oral tofacitinib, 5 to 10 mg twice daily, in treated patients.

RNA extraction was followed by reverse transcription into cDNA, which acted as the sequencing template. Clones were read by immunoSEQ multiplex PCR, and TCRdb kept only the in-frame ones, dropping some. This repertoire shows around 160,000 clones, 87% found once; its top ten account for around 16%. Collected material from alopecia areata patients comprised lesional scalp punch biopsies and peripheral blood. A FACSAria was used to sort CD4+ and CD8+ T cells. These cells came from PBMCs. With regard to this clone: Its target is unknown.

Study-level results: Higher clonality was seen in lesional scalp than in normal scalp, especially in alopecia totalis/universalis.

Germline CDR1 reads DFQATT; CDR2 reads SNEGSKA (reference sequence). V was shortened by 4 bases and J by 7 bases, with 11 bases between the two germline ends. The CDR3 length is 11 residues. This sequence was found in a human donor with alopecia areata. The chain has TRBV20-1 and TRBJ2-7; tentative D call: TRBD1 (6 bases). The material was CD8+ T cells sorted from blood, obtained at week 0. The CDR3 nucleotides read TGCAGTGCTAAGGGGGTTCGGGAGCAGTACTTC. Translating gives CSAKGVREQYF.